The 18 T cell receptor beta chains given below trace back to one sample, sequenced in a study of cytomegalovirus exposure and HLA in healthy donors. PCR used 60 Vbeta primers and 13 Jbeta primers. Libraries were prepared by immunoSEQ multiplex PCR; TCRdb keeps only in-frame clonotypes and omits some of them. The sample carries 75,000 to 90,000 clones, 60% to 80% recorded once. Sequencing input: PBMCs. These receptors all stem from a man between 50 and 59 years old in good health and CMV-seronegative.

This clone has a single count. This chain uses TRBV21-1 with TRBJ2-3; no DNA check was done on the table's D call, TRBD2. TRBV21-1 is a documented pseudogene. The CDR3 loop spans 17 amino acids. CDR3 nucleotide sequence: TGTGCCAGCAGCAAAGACGTTAGCGGGGCTAGCACAGATACGCAGTATTTT. Protein: CASSKDVSGASTDTQYF.

The chain links TRBV6-5 to TRBJ2-1, with D perhaps TRBD1 (6 bases). V lost 5 bases and J 1 base, leaving 12 bases between the germline ends. The CDR3 has 15 residues. The germline V gene has CDR1 MNHEY and CDR2 SVGAGI. This CDR3 is CASSPGTSSYNEQFF. The CDR3, as DNA: TGTGCCAGCAGTCCCGGGACATCGTCCTACAATGAGCAGTTCTTC.

This clone appeared a few times. V gene TRBV4-1 combines with J gene TRBJ2-2; no firm D call. Germline V gene sequence: CDR1 MGHRA, CDR2 YSYEKL. This CDR3 region has 14 residues. The V and J ends lost 0 bases and 1 base respectively, with 3 bases between them. CDR3 nucleotides: TGCGCCAGCAGCCAAGACCTGAACACCGGGGAGCTGTTTTTT. This encodes CASSQDLNTGELFF.

The chain couples TRBV4-1 to TRBJ1-1; 10 nucleotides line up with TRBD1. This CDR3 has 18 amino acids. CDR1 MGHRA and CDR2 YSYEKL come from the germline V gene. V was clipped by 2 bases and J by 0 bases; unmatched bases: 9. CDR3 nucleotide sequence: TGCGCCAGCAGCCAAATATGGACAGGGGGTAAGATGAACACTGAAGCTTTCTTT. This codes for CASSQIWTGGKMNTEAFF.

The chain links TRBV6-5 to TRBJ2-3; TRBD2 might be the D (6 bases). V was trimmed by 2 bases and J by 1 base, leaving 10 bases between them. Germline V gene lookup returns CDR1 MNHEY and CDR2 SVGAGI. This CDR3 region has 15 residues. The CDR3, as DNA: TGTGCCAGCAGTTACGGGTCTAGCGGCACAGATACGCAGTATTTT. As protein: CASSYGSSGTDTQYF.

Notes on this clone: One end of the junction is discordant with germline, which a read error may explain. The chain is built from TRBV30 and TRBJ1-2; no clear D. Germline CDR1 is GTSNPN and CDR2 is SVGIG (reference sequence). This CDR3 is built from 11 residues. The CDR3 DNA reads as TGTGCCTGGTCGATCGACACTCCTCACTCTTTC. Protein: CAWSIDTPHSF.

This chain connects TRBV19 to TRBJ1-5, with D tentatively TRBD1 (6 bases). The CDR3 has 13 residues. Germline V gene lookup returns CDR1 LNHDA and CDR2 SQIVND (reference sequence). The germline V and J ends were trimmed by 3 bases and 9 bases, with 12 bases remaining between them. The CDR3 coding sequence is TGTGCCAGTAGTATCCCACAGGGCGGGCCCCAGCATTTT. Its protein product is CASSIPQGGPQHF.

The V and J genes are TRBV10-3 and TRBJ1-1; 10 bases match TRBD1. CDR3 size: 14 residues. V was clipped by 5 bases and J by 11 bases; unmatched bases: 11. The germline CDR1 and CDR2 sequences are ENHRY and SYGVKD. The CDR3 loop reads CAISFGQGGGGAFF. CDR3 DNA sequence: TGTGCCATCAGTTTCGGACAGGGGGGGGGCGGGGCTTTCTTT.

The chain has TRBV7-2 and TRBJ1-2, with a weak D call TRBD1 (6 bases). This CDR3 has 15 residues. V lost 5 bases and J 4 bases, leaving 17 bases between the germline ends. CDR1 and CDR2 (germline): SGHTA, FQGNSA. CDR3 in amino acids: CASSLGHGGGYGYTF. CDR3 DNA: TGTGCCAGCAGCCTGGGACACGGTGGGGGCTATGGCTACACCTTC.

The V and J genes are TRBV19 and TRBJ1-1; TRBD1 is a possible D gene (6 bases). Germline assignment: CDR1 LNHDA and CDR2 SQIVND (reference sequence). This CDR3 comprises 14 residues. V was shortened by 5 bases and J by 4 bases, with 14 bases between the two germline ends. CDR3 in amino acids: CASSPGQLLTEAFF. The CDR3 DNA is TGTGCCAGTAGTCCAGGACAGCTCCTCACTGAAGCTTTCTTT.

This chain joins TRBV5-1 and TRBJ1-3, with D perhaps TRBD1 (5 bases). The ends were cut back, 4 bases at V and 2 bases at J, with 7 bases in the middle. There are 13 residues in the CDR3. Germline assignment: CDR1 SGHRS and CDR2 YFSETQ. CDR3 coding DNA: TGCGCCAGCAGCACGGACACTGGAAACACCATATATTTT. Its translation: CASSTDTGNTIYF.

The chain has TRBV6-4 and TRBJ2-7; 9 bases fit TRBD1. CDR3 length: 18 amino acids. The ends lost 10 bases at V and 4 bases at J; junction bases unmatched: 23. The germline V gene has CDR1 MRHNA and CDR2 SNTAGT. For the CDR3, the DNA is TGTGCCATACGGTACAGGGGGCTCTCCATTCAGAATTCATACGAGCAGTACTTC. Protein sequence: CAIRYRGLSIQNSYEQYF.

The sample holds a few counts of this clone. The rearrangement links TRBV30 to TRBJ1-4; 8 nucleotides line up with TRBD1. CDR1 GTSNPN and CDR2 SVGIG come from the germline V gene (reference sequence). The CDR3 totals 12 residues. After removal of 3 bases from V and 10 bases from J, the junction contained 4 bases not matched to a gene. CDR3 bases: TGTGCCTGGAGCGAAACAGGGGGAAAACTGTTTTTT. Protein: CAWSETGGKLFF.

The chain carries TRBV5-1 and TRBJ2-3; 7 positions agree with TRBD2. Per the germline V gene, CDR1 is SGHRS and CDR2 is YFSETQ. The CDR3 length is 15 residues. The V gene end was trimmed by 4 bases and the J gene end by 1 base; junction bases not matched to a gene: 6. CDR3 DNA: TGCGCCAGCAGCATCTGGGGAGGGGGCACAGATACGCAGTATTTT. This codes for CASSIWGGGTDTQYF. Supplemented by reference TRBV5-1 and TRBJ2-3, the full variable domain reads KAGVTQTPRYLIKTRGQQVTLSCSPISGHRSVSWYQQTPGQGLQFLFEYFSETQRNKGNFPGRFSGRQFSNSRSEMNVSTLELGDSALYLCASSIWGGGTDTQYFGPGTRLTVL.

The chain has TRBV7-2 and TRBJ2-5, with 7 bases aligning to TRBD1. CDR1 and CDR2 from the germline V gene are SGHTA and FQGNSA. CDR3 length equals 14 residues. V trimming: 5 bases; J trimming: 1 base; junction bases outside the gene matches: 4. The CDR3 coding sequence is TGTGCCAGCAGCCTCCGGGACAGCCAAGAGACCCAGTACTTC. This gives the protein CASSLRDSQETQYF.

V is TRBV30 and J is TRBJ2-2; TRBD1 might be the D (5 bases). The CDR3 consists of 14 residues. The V end lost 7 bases, the J end lost 2 bases, and 14 bases lay between the germline ends. CDR1 is GTSNPN, CDR2 SVGIG, per germline (reference sequence). CDR3 sequence reads: CASSGRVNTGELFF. The CDR3, as DNA: TGTGCCTCATCAGGCAGGGTAAACACCGGGGAGCTGTTTTTT.

V and J are TRBV27 and TRBJ2-1; 13 positions agree with TRBD2. This CDR3 is built from 16 residues. Germline CDR1 and CDR2: MNHEY and SMNVEV (reference sequence). The V segment lost 5 bases and the J segment 5 bases; nucleotides outside the gene matches: 6. The CDR3 coding sequence is TGTGCCAGCAGTCCCCAGACTAGCGGGGGGAACAATGAGCAGTTCTTC. Protein product: CASSPQTSGGNNEQFF.

V and J are TRBV7-3 and TRBJ2-3; 8 nucleotides line up with TRBD2. CDR3 size: 16 residues. Per the germline V gene, CDR1 is SGHTA and CDR2 is FQGTGA. V was clipped by 2 bases and J by 0 bases; unmatched bases: 4. The CDR3 protein is CASSLHGGESTDTQYF. The CDR3, as DNA: TGTGCCAGCAGCTTACACGGGGGGGAGAGCACAGATACGCAGTATTTT.